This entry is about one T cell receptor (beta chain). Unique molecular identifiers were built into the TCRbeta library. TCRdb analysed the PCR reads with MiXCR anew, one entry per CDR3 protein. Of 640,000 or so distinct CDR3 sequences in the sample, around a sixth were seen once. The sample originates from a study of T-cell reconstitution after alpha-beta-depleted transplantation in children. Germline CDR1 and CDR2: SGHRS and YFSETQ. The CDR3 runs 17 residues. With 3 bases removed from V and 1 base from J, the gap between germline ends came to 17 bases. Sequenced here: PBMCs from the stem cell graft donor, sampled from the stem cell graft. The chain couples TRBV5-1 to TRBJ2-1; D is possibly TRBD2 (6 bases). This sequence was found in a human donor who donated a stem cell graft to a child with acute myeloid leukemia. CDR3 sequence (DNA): TGCGCCAGCAGCTCGAGCTCGGGGGTCCTTTCCTACAATGAGCAGTTCTTC. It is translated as CASSSSSGVLSYNEQFF.